These 26 T cell receptor beta chains were sequenced from one sample in a study of T cells after posttransplantation cyclophosphamide. Libraries were prepared by immunoSEQ multiplex PCR; TCRdb keeps only in-frame clonotypes and omits some of them. Recorded here are tens of thousands of clones, none singletons. The sequencing input was PBMCs. The receptor set was obtained from an older woman in good health, CMV-negative, and a related stem cell transplant donor.

This clone has at least ten counts. The rearrangement links TRBV7-3 to TRBJ2-5, with TRBD2 matching over 8 bases. This CDR3 is built from 14 residues. V was clipped by 4 bases and J by 5 bases; unmatched bases: 6. Germline V gene lookup returns CDR1 SGHTA and CDR2 FQGTGA. This chain's CDR3 is CASSSQAGVETQYF. Written as DNA, the CDR3 is TGTGCCAGCAGCTCACAAGCGGGAGTGGAGACCCAGTACTTC. The complete variable domain, with remaining parts taken from reference TRBV7-3 and TRBJ2-5, reads GAGVSQTPSNKVTEKGKYVELRCDPISGHTALYWYRQSLGQGPEFLIYFQGTGAADDSGLPNDRFFAVRPEGSVSTLKIQRTERGDSAVYLCASSSQAGVETQYFGPGTRLLVL.

This clone was picked up many times. The genes are TRBV2 and TRBJ2-4; D gene uncertain. The germline V gene encodes CDR1 SNHLY and CDR2 FYNNEI. V dropped 5 bases and J dropped 0 bases, with 8 bases sitting between them. The CDR3 sequence is 14 residues long. Here the CDR3 reads CASSPIQAKNIQYF. CDR3 coding DNA: TGTGCCAGCAGTCCCATACAAGCCAAAAACATTCAGTACTTC.

This clone was seen many times. V usage is TRBV2 and J usage is TRBJ2-7, with a weak D call TRBD1 (5 bases). Trimming took 5 bases from V and 3 from J, leaving 8 bases between them. The CDR3 totals 12 residues. Germline CDR1 and CDR2: SNHLY and FYNNEI. The CDR3 protein is CASSPTVYEQYF. The CDR3 bases are TGTGCCAGCAGTCCGACAGTCTACGAGCAGTACTTC.

The chain uses TRBV27 and TRBJ2-3; 10 bases map to TRBD1. Trimming at V came to 1 base and at J to 3 bases, leaving 1 base not matched to a gene. Germline values: CDR1 MNHEY, CDR2 SMNVEV (reference sequence). The CDR3 runs 15 residues. This CDR3 is CASSLWGQGTDTQYF. Here the CDR3 DNA reads TGTGCCAGCAGTTTATGGGGACAGGGGACAGATACGCAGTATTTT.

Ten or more counts support this clone. This chain connects TRBV5-1 to TRBJ2-6, with TRBD1 matching over 8 bases. V dropped 4 bases and J dropped 3; count of bases not matched to a gene: 3. Per the germline V gene, CDR1 is SGHRS and CDR2 is YFSETQ. The CDR3 is 15 residues long. The CDR3 region is CASSQGAHGANVLTF. The CDR3 nucleotides read TGCGCCAGCAGCCAGGGGGCGCATGGGGCCAACGTCCTGACTTTC.

This clone was counted ten times or more. The chain recombines TRBV15 with TRBJ2-7, with TRBD1 as a possible D gene (6 bases). This CDR3 has 13 amino acids. Germline assignment: CDR1 LNHNV and CDR2 YYDKDF (reference sequence). V was cut by 4 bases and J by 7 bases, with 14 bases left in between. DNA of the CDR3: TGTGCCACCAGCAAGGACAGCCCGCTTGAGCAGTACTTC. It is translated as CATSKDSPLEQYF.

This clone was observed many times. The V call is TRBV19, the J call TRBJ1-2; 8 positions agree with TRBD1. Trimming at V came to 3 bases and at J to 5 bases, leaving 8 bases not matched to a gene. Per the germline V gene, CDR1 is LNHDA and CDR2 is SQIVND (reference sequence). The CDR3 spans 15 residues. The CDR3 here is CASSIVRTGRYGYTF. CDR3 in DNA: TGTGCCAGTAGTATCGTAAGGACAGGGAGGTATGGCTACACCTTC.

This clone was recorded at least ten times. The rearrangement joins TRBV12-3 or TRBV12-4 to TRBJ1-2; D uncertain. V shed 7 bases and J shed 0 bases, with 3 bases lying between them. The length of the CDR3 is 11 residues. This CDR3 is CASTSNYGYTF. The CDR3 DNA is TGTGCCAGCACCTCTAACTATGGCTACACCTTC.

This clone has a count of ten or more. The chain links TRBV5-6 to TRBJ2-3; D possibly corresponds to TRBD2 (5 bases). Trimming removed 1 base at V and 6 bases at J, with 12 bases between. This CDR3 has 14 residues. Per germline, CDR1 SGHDT and CDR2 YYEEEE. The CDR3 protein is CASSLQRARDTQYF. The CDR3 coding sequence is TGTGCCAGCAGCTTGCAGAGGGCAAGGGATACGCAGTATTTT.

This clone was detected many times. This chain joins TRBV27 and TRBJ2-7; D is ambiguous. CDR1 and CDR2 from the germline V gene are MNHEY and SMNVEV (reference sequence). Trimming pared 0 bases from V and 2 bases from J, leaving 5 bases between. The length of the CDR3 is 13 residues. The CDR3 DNA sequence: TGTGCCAGCAGTTTATCGGCCCCCTACGAGCAGTACTTC. This gives the protein CASSLSAPYEQYF.

This clone occurred a few times. The chain combines TRBV5-5 with TRBJ2-5; TRBD2 might be the D (5 bases). V gave up 0 bases and J gave up 1 base, with 10 bases separating them. The CDR3 spans 15 residues. Germline values: CDR1 SGHKS, CDR2 YYEKEE (reference sequence). The CDR3 loop is CASSLGAGPQETQYF. The CDR3 DNA is TGTGCCAGCAGCTTGGGCGCGGGCCCCCAAGAGACCCAGTACTTC.

This clone showed up many times. The V and J genes are TRBV2 and TRBJ1-1, with a weak D call TRBD1 (5 bases). The CDR3 is 13 amino acids. Germline CDR1 reads SNHLY; CDR2 reads FYNNEI. V was cut by 4 bases and J by 4 bases, with 10 bases left in between. The CDR3 DNA reads TGTGCCAGCAGTGCCTCGGGGGGCACTGAAGCTTTCTTT. It is translated as CASSASGGTEAFF.

This clone was counted at least ten times. V is TRBV5-6 and J is TRBJ2-7, with 9 bases fitting TRBD1. There are 15 residues in the CDR3. Germline V gene data show CDR1 as SGHDT and CDR2 as YYEEEE. The trim removed 4 bases at V and 5 bases at J, leaving 10 bases unmatched. CDR3 nucleotide sequence: TGTGCCAGCAGCAGATCCCGGGACAGGGAACACGAGCAGTACTTC. As protein: CASSRSRDREHEQYF.

This clone was counted at least ten times. The V gene is TRBV19, the J gene TRBJ1-5; D gene uncertain. Germline V lookup: CDR1 LNHDA, CDR2 SQIVND (reference sequence). The CDR3 spans 14 residues. V gave up 9 bases and J gave up 3 bases, with 15 bases separating them. The CDR3 DNA reads as TGTGCCAGCCAACGGGTCCCCCCCAATCAGCCCCAGCATTTT. This translates into CASQRVPPNQPQHF. The full variable domain, its missing parts supplied by reference TRBV19 and TRBJ1-5, is DGGITQSPKYLFRKEGQNVTLSCEQNLNHDAMYWYRQDPGQGLRLIYYSQIVNDFQKGDIAEGYSVSREKKESFPLTVTSAQKNPTAFYLCASQRVPPNQPQHFGDGTRLSIL.

This clone was observed a few times. The rearrangement links TRBV7-9 to TRBJ1-5, with TRBD1 matching over 7 bases. CDR1 and CDR2 (germline): SEHNR, FQNEAQ (reference sequence). The CDR3 runs 14 residues. Trimming at V came to 5 bases and at J to 6 bases, leaving 7 bases not matched to a gene. The CDR3 coding sequence is TGTGCCAGCAGCCGCGATTCAGGGGGTCAGCCCCAGCATTTT. Protein product: CASSRDSGGQPQHF.

This clone was picked up many times. The J gene is TRBJ2-7, the V gene TRBV27; 9 bases align to TRBD2. Trimming at V came to 3 bases and at J to 3 bases, leaving 3 bases not matched to a gene. The CDR3 runs to 14 residues. Germline loops: CDR1 MNHEY, CDR2 SMNVEV (reference sequence). The DNA of the CDR3 is TGTGCCAGCAGTTTGGGGACTAGCAGCTACGAGCAGTACTTC. Protein: CASSLGTSSYEQYF.

This clone has at least ten counts. This sequence joins TRBV28 and TRBJ1-1; D possibly corresponds to TRBD1 (6 bases). V lost 8 bases, J lost 0 bases, and 13 bases lay in between. The CDR3 loop spans 14 amino acids. The V gene's germline CDR1 is MDHEN and CDR2 SYDVKM. CDR3 protein: CASGGGHMNTEAFF. CDR3 DNA sequence: TGTGCCAGCGGCGGGGGGCACATGAACACTGAAGCTTTCTTT.

This clone has a count of ten or more. The chain recombines TRBV4-1 with TRBJ2-5; 13 nucleotides match TRBD2. In germline, CDR1 is MGHRA, CDR2 YSYEKL. Trimming cost V 3 bases and J 5 bases; bases outside gene matches: 3. The length of the CDR3 is 15 residues. This CDR3 reads CASSHLTSGRETQYF. In DNA, the CDR3 is TGCGCCAGCAGCCACCTGACTAGCGGGAGGGAGACCCAGTACTTC.

In this sample, this clone turned up many times. The V call is TRBV5-8, the J call TRBJ1-1; TRBD1 matches 7 bases. The trim removed 4 bases at V and 1 base at J, leaving 4 bases unmatched. The CDR3 covers 14 residues. Germline assignment: CDR1 SGHTS and CDR2 YDEGEE. CDR3 DNA: TGTGCCAGCAGCGTCCACAGGGGGAACACTGAAGCTTTCTTT. As protein: CASSVHRGNTEAFF.

At least ten counts were recorded for this clone. The J gene is TRBJ2-2, the V gene TRBV7-2; D ambiguous. V was cut by 2 bases and J by 0 bases, with 10 bases left in between. Germline assignment: CDR1 SGHTA and CDR2 FQGNSA. The CDR3 is 16 amino acids. The CDR3: CASSLRADANTGELFF. CDR3 bases: TGTGCCAGCAGCTTAAGGGCAGATGCGAACACCGGGGAGCTGTTTTTT.

This clone showed up many times. The CDR3 bases are TGTGCCAGCAGCTCAGTGCGGACAGGGGGGAATGGAAACACCATATATTTT. This translates into CASSSVRTGGNGNTIYF. The chain employs TRBV11-2 and TRBJ1-3; 10 bases are shared with TRBD1. This CDR3 has 17 residues. CDR1 and CDR2 from the germline V gene are SGHAT and FQNNGV. After removal of 4 bases from V and 3 bases from J, the junction contained 9 bases not matched to a gene. Full variable domain (outside the CDR3, taken from reference TRBV11-2 and TRBJ1-3): EAGVAQSPRYKIIEKRQSVAFWCNPISGHATLYWYQQILGQGPKLLIQFQNNGVVDDSQLPKDRFSAERLKGVDSTLKIQPAKLEDSAVYLCASSSVRTGGNGNTIYFGEGSWLTVV.

The chain uses TRBV29-1 and TRBJ2-3; no clear D gene. The CDR3 is 12 residues long. Trimming removed 2 bases from V and 1 base from J, with 4 bases in between. CDR1 SQVTM and CDR2 ANQGSEA come from the germline V gene. CDR3 residues: CSVETGTDTQYF. CDR3 bases: TGCAGCGTTGAAACAGGCACAGATACGCAGTATTTT.

In its sample, this clone was seen many times. In nucleotides, the CDR3 is TGTGCCAGTAGTTGGACTAGCGGGAGCGGTGAGCAGTTCTTC. Amino acid sequence: CASSWTSGSGEQFF. The J gene is TRBJ2-1, the V gene TRBV19, with TRBD2 matching over 13 bases. The J segment lost 9 bases and the V segment lost 5 bases, leaving 4 bases of the junction unmatched. This CDR3 has 14 amino acids. CDR1 LNHDA and CDR2 SQIVND come from the germline V gene (reference sequence). Full variable domain (rest looked up from reference TRBV19 and TRBJ2-1): DGGITQSPKYLFRKEGQNVTLSCEQNLNHDAMYWYRQDPGQGLRLIYYSQIVNDFQKGDIAEGYSVSREKKESFPLTVTSAQKNPTAFYLCASSWTSGSGEQFFGPGTRLTVL.

In this sample, this clone turned up many times. The chain recombines TRBV6-5 with TRBJ1-2, with D possibly matching TRBD1 (5 bases). The germline CDR1 and CDR2 sequences are MNHEY and SVGAGI. Trimming removed 4 bases from V and 3 bases from J, with 9 bases in between. CDR3 length: 13 residues. The CDR3 region has the DNA TGTGCCAGCAGTTTTGACAGTTACTATGGCTACACCTTC. It is translated as CASSFDSYYGYTF.

Many counts were recorded for this clone. V gene TRBV11-2 combines with J gene TRBJ2-1; 9 nucleotides agree with TRBD1. The CDR3 has 16 amino acids. V was clipped by 1 base and J by 2 bases; unmatched bases: 3. Germline CDR1 reads SGHAT; CDR2 reads FQNNGV. The CDR3 DNA reads TGTGCCAGCAGCTTAGTAGGGACAGGGACCTACAATGAGCAGTTCTTC. Translating it yields CASSLVGTGTYNEQFF.

The sample holds many counts of this clone. J is TRBJ2-7 and V is TRBV4-1; 10 nucleotides match TRBD2. This CDR3 spans 15 amino acids. Germline trimming cut 0 bases from V and 1 base from J; bases unmatched to any gene: 0. Germline assignment: CDR1 MGHRA and CDR2 YSYEKL. CDR3 nucleotide sequence: TGCGCCAGCAGCCAAGAACTAGCGGGGTCCTACGAGCAGTACTTC. It codes for CASSQELAGSYEQYF.